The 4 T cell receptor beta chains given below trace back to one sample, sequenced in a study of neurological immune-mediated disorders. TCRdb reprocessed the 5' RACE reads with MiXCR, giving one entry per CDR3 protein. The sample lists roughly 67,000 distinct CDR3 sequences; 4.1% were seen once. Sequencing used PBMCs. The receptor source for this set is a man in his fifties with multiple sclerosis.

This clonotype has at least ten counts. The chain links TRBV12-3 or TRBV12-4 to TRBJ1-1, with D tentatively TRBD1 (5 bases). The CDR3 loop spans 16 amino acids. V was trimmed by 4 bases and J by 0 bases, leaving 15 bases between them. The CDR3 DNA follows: TGTGCCAGCAGTTCAGGGCCACACAGATTGAACACTGAAGCTTTCTTT. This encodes CASSSGPHRLNTEAFF.

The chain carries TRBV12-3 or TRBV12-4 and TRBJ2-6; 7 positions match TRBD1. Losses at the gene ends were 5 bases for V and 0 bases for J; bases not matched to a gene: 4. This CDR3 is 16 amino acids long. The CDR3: CASSGTAYSGANVLTF. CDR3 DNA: TGTGCCAGCAGTGGGACAGCGTACTCTGGGGCCAACGTCCTGACTTTC.

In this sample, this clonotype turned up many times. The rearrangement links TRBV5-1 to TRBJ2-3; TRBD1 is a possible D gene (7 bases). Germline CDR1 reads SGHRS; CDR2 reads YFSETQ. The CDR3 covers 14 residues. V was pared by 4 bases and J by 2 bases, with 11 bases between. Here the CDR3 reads CASSGRGDTDTQYF. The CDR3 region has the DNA TGCGCCAGCAGCGGCAGGGGGGACACAGATACGCAGTATTTT.

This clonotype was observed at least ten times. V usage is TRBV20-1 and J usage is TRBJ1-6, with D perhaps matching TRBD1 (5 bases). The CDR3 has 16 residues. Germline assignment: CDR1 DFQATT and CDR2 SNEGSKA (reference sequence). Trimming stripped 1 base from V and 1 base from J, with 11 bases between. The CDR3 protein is CSARVREGSYNSPLHF. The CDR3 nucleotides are TGCAGTGCTAGAGTAAGGGAGGGGTCCTATAATTCACCCCTCCACTTT.